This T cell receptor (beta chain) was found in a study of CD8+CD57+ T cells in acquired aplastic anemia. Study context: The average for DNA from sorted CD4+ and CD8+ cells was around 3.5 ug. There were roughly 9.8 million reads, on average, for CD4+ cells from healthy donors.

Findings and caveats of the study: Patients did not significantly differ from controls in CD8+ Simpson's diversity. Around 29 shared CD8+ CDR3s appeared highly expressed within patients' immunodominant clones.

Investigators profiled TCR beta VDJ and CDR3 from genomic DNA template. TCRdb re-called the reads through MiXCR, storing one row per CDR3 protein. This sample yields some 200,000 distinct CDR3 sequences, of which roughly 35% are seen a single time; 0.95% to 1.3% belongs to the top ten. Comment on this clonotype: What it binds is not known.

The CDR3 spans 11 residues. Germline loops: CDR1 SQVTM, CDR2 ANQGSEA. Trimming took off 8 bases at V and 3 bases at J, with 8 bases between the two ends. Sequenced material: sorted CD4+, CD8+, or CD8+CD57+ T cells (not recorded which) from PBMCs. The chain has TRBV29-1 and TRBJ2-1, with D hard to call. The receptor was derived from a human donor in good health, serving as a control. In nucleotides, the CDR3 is TGCAGCTTTAGTCTCTACAATGAGCAGTTCTTC. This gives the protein CSFSLYNEQFF.